The clone carrying this T cell receptor beta chain was found many times. The antigen is undetermined. This sample was included in a study of T cell repertoires in cytomegalovirus infection. Turning to the study itself: Public TCR beta signatures indicated both CMV infection and matching HLA type. Findings and limits, study-wide: Clonotype analysis showed dominance of the ex vivo response by HLA-C-restricted CMV-specific TCR beta clonotypes. Of the TCR beta families, the public ones yielded a cumulative frequency that identified carriers of CMV plus the relevant HLA.

A single record per CDR3 protein comes from TCRdb applying MiXCR to the reads. The table records 300,000 or so distinct CDR3 sequences, roughly a quarter of them present only once. The sequencing sample was made of PBMCs. The source is a human donor in good health (CMV status not recorded). Some clones in this sample may be carry-over from other donors' samples.

CDR3 in amino acids: CASSSAGTSTGELFF. In nucleotides, the CDR3 is TGTGCCAGCAGCTCCGCCGGGACTAGCACCGGGGAGCTGTTTTTT. V gene TRBV7-2 combines with J gene TRBJ2-2; 8 bases agree with TRBD2. V shed 4 bases and J 4 bases; nucleotides not matched to a gene: 5. CDR3 length: 15 residues. Germline values: CDR1 SGHTA, CDR2 FQGNSA.